The source of this TCR beta chain is a study of blood T cell repertoires in COVID-19. Those who participated ranged in age from roughly 18 to 100 years and resided in about two dozen US areas. Grouping used clinical history reported by participants in a survey and questionnaire. V lost 5 bases to trimming and J lost 4 bases; unmatched junction nucleotides: 13. CDR3 length equals 17 residues. From germline, CDR1 is MDHEN and CDR2 SYDVKM. In the study's own analysis: Amplifying reference gene primers gave estimates of nucleated cell counts. The data were produced by immunoSEQ multiplex PCR, yet TCRdb's version contains in-frame clones alone and is incomplete. That table gives V, J and clone size, and the DNA gave D and trimming. This sample has 310,000 or so clones, with 90% found just once.

The sequence derives from a woman aged 18-30 years with acute COVID-19. The sequenced sample was PBMCs or T cells enriched from blood (not recorded which). The V call is TRBV28, the J call TRBJ1-5; 8 bases line up with TRBD1. The CDR3 spells CASSLTLDRVFNQPQHF. The CDR3 nucleotides read TGTGCCAGCAGTCTCACCTTGGACAGGGTCTTTAATCAGCCCCAGCATTTT.